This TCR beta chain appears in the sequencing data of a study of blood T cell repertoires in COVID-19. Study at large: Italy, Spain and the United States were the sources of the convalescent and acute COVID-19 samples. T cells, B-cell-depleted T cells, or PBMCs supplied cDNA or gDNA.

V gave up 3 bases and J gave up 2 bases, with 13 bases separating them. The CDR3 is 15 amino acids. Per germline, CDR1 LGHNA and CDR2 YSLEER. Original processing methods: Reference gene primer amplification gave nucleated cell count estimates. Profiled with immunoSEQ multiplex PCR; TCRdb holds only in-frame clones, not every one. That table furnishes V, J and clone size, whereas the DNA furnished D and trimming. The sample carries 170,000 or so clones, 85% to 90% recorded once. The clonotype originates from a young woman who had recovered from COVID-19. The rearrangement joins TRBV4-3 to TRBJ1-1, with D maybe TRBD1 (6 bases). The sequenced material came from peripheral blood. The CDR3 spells CASSQAGTLNTEAFF. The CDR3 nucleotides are TGCGCCAGCAGCCAGGCCGGGACACTCAACACTGAAGCTTTCTTT.